This TCR beta chain appears in the sequencing data of a study of T cells after posttransplantation cyclophosphamide. The table came from immunoSEQ multiplex PCR; TCRdb's copy has only in-frame clones and leaves some out. The repertoire yields 20,000 to 30,000 clones, none seen only once; the top ten contain approximately 4%. The germline gives CDR1 MNHEY, CDR2 SMNVEV (reference sequence). The CDR3 covers 15 residues. J gave up 4 bases and V 0 bases, and 2 bases lay outside the gene matches. This clone has a count of ten or more. This receptor was taken from a woman between 50 and 59 years old in good health, CMV-negative, and a related stem cell transplant donor. The chain carries TRBV27 and TRBJ2-7; TRBD2 matches at 11 bases. Specimen: PBMCs. The CDR3 nucleotides read TGTGCCAGCAGTTTATCAGTAGCGGGGGGGTACGAGCAGTACTTC. It is translated as CASSLSVAGGYEQYF.